This paragraph covers one TCR beta chain sequence. The antigen this receptor binds is unknown. The CDR3 regions of human TCRbeta chains were analyzed by immunosequencing. The paper's data handling went like this. Repertoire TCRs were checked for matches against a reference library of SARS-CoV-2-specific TCRs that had been generated using the MIRA antigen-specificity platform. Breadth was defined as the fraction of unique TCRs that were SARS-CoV-2-associated. Depth was defined as the fraction of total T cells that were SARS-CoV-2-associated. Using the MIRA data, every spike-specific TCR was mapped to the spike region that the TCR reacted to and assigned to either a CD4 or a CD8 class. Log10-transformed breadth and depth values were compared by one-way ANOVA with Sidak's multiple comparisons tests. Entries here come from immuneACCESS through TCRdb and include only in-frame sequences with V and J called. Some clones fail to appear in such tables; in the studies checked, an unresolved V gene covers under half of the shortfall, and the cause of the remainder is unknown. That table furnishes V, J and clone size, whereas the DNA furnished D and trimming. Per the sample table, the count is about 140,000 clones. The ten largest make up about 2.3% of the sample.

Explained via the paper, the time point label denotes: baseline before first vaccination. The vaccinee samples were drawn from two UK trials, COV001 and COV002, one of which was a single-blind randomized controlled phase 2/3 trial testing AZD1222 (ChAdOx1 nCoV-19) in healthy adults. For TCRbeta chain sequencing, PBMC samples were collected from trial participants at day 0 and at day 28 after the second dose. This sample is drawn from a study of T cell responses to AZD1222 COVID-19 vaccine (dated by TCRdb to 2020 to 2022). At the level of the whole study: TCR sequencing was performed for about 250 trial participants, of whom around 200 were given two doses of AZD1222 and around 25 were given two doses of MenACWY control vaccine. Trial participants were enrolled by age into subgroups of 18-55, 56-69 and 70-plus years, and around 150, 29 and 61 TCR-sequenced participants, respectively, were included in these subgroups. Study-level results and caveats: Epitopes outside the regions mutated in the B.1.351 and B.1.1.7 variants were reportedly recognized by nearly half of the unique spike-specific TCRs. Participants were mostly white British, with more females than males. The authors suggested clonal diversity may have been underestimated. In the small 56-69-year group, the increase in depth fell short of significance, most likely because of low power. CD4 TCRs associated with the vaccine covered the entire spike protein, and the dominant responses were in regions 160-218 and 743-854. Spike-specific TCR breadth and depth rose significantly after two AZD1222 doses compared with day 0 and with MenACWY recipients. No day 14 peak-response samples were available, so repertoires were characterized only after the peak T cell response. Conclusions about previously exposed vaccinees are limited, since just 6 or 7 AZD1222 recipients were seropositive for SARS-CoV-2 at baseline.

The source of this sequence is an adult in good health. Material: peripheral blood.

The CDR3 corresponds to CASKTGGGEKLFF. At the DNA level, the sequence is TGTGCCAGCAAGACAGGGGGTGGTGAAAAACTGTTTTTT. Recombination connected TRBV6-5 to TRBJ1-4, with 9 bases matching TRBD1. At the junction V is shortened by 7 bases and J by 7 bases; bases outside the gene matches: 4. The CDR3 holds 13 amino acids from the cysteine to the phenylalanine. CDR3 DNA only is kept here, 39 bases in frame from base 1. Via the germline V gene, CDR1 is MNHEY and CDR2 SVGAGI.